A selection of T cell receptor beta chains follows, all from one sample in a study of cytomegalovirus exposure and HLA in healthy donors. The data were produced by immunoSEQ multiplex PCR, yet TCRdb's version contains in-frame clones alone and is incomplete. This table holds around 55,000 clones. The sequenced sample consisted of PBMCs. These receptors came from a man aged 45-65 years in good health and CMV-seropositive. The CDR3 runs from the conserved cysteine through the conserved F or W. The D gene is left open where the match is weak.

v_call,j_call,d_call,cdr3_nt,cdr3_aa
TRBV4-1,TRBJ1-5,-,TGCGCCAGCAGCCAAACGCCAGGGGAAAGCAATCAGCCCCAGCATTTT,CASSQTPGESNQPQHF
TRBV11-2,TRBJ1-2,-,TGTGCCAGCAGCTTACTTCGGGGAAGGGACTATGGCTACACCTTC,CASSLLRGRDYGYTF
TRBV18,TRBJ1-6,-,TGTGCCAGCTCACCAGGAGATAATTCACCCCTCCACTTT,CASSPGDNSPLHF
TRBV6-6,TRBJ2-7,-,TGTGCCAGCAGCGACACAGGATTTGACGAGCAGTACTTC,CASSDTGFDEQYF
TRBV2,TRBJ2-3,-,TGTGCCAGAAACCCAGGGGATACGCAGTATTTT,CARNPGDTQYF
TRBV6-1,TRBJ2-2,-,TGTGCCAGCAGTGAACAGTCGGCCGGGGCCGGGGAGCTGTTTTTT,CASSEQSAGAGELFF
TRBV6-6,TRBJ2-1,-,TGTGCCAGCACCCCGGGACTTCCTCCTAATGAGCAGTTCTTC,CASTPGLPPNEQFF
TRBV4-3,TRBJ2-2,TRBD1,TGCGCCAGCAGCCAAAAACAGGGGCCCGGGGAGCTGTTTTTT,CASSQKQGPGELFF
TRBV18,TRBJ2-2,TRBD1,TGTGCCAGCTCACCTGGACAGGAGCCAACGAACACCGGGGAGCTGTTTTTT,CASSPGQEPTNTGELFF
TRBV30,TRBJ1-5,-,TGTGCCTGGAGTTCTTCGGGTGGCAGCAATCAGCCCCAGCATTTT,CAWSSSGGSNQPQHF
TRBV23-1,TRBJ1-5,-,TGCGCCAGCATATCCAATCAGCCCCAGCATTTT,CASISNQPQHF
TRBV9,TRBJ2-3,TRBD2,TGTGCCAGCAGCGTAGGTGGTAGCGGGGACACAGATACGCAGTATTTT,CASSVGGSGDTDTQYF
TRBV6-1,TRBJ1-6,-,TGTGCCAGCAGTGAACTTGTGACAGCCAATTCACCCCTCCACTTT,CASSELVTANSPLHF
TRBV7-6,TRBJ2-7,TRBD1,TGTGCCAGCAGCTTAGCGCACTCCGGGACAGGCTACACCTACGAGCAGTACTTC,CASSLAHSGTGYTYEQYF
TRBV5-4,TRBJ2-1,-,TGTGCCAGCACCACCCGGGGCTCCTACAATGAGCAGTTCTTC,CASTTRGSYNEQFF
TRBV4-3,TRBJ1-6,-,TGCGCCAGCAGCCCAATCGGAACAGAGAATTCACCCCTCCACTTT,CASSPIGTENSPLHF
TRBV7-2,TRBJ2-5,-,TGTGCCAGCAGCCGCCAGCTACAGCCTCAAGAGACCCAGTACTTC,CASSRQLQPQETQYF
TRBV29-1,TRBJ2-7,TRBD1,TGCAGCGCCAGGACAGGGGGCGATCCTCGGGTCTACGAGCAGTACTTC,CSARTGGDPRVYEQYF
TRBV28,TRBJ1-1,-,TGTGCCAGTGGGGCGGGGGGGCAAACTGAAGCTTTCTTT,CASGAGGQTEAFF
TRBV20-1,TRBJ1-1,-,TGCAGTGCCCTCCCTGCGATTGAAGCTTTCTTT,CSALPAIEAFF
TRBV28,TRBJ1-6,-,TGTGCCAGCAGTTTGGAGAAAAATTCACCCCTCCACTTT,CASSLEKNSPLHF
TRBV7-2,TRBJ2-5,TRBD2,TGTGCCAGCAGCCCCGGGGGGAGGGAGACCCAGTACTTC,CASSPGGRETQYF
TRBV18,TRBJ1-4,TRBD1,TGTGCCAGCTCACCTGCGACAGGGAGTGAAAAACTGTTTTTT,CASSPATGSEKLFF
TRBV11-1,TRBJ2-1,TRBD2,TGTGCCAGCAGCTTAAGACTAGCGGGAGAGTTTACAAGGAATGAGCAGTTCTTC,CASSLRLAGEFTRNEQFF
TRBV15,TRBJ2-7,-,TGTGCCACCAGCAGAGACCAGGGTTTCGAGCAGTACTTC,CATSRDQGFEQYF
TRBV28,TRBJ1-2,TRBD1,TGTGCCAGCAGTTCCCCCCGCCGGGACAGTTCCCTTTATGGCTACACCTTC,CASSSPRRDSSLYGYTF
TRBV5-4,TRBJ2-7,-,TGTGCCAGCAGCTTGGCGGCAGGGCAAGGCGAGCAGTACTTC,CASSLAAGQGEQYF
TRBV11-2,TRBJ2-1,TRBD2,TGTGCCAGCAGCTCTACTAGCGGGAGGGGTGAGCAGTTCTTC,CASSSTSGRGEQFF
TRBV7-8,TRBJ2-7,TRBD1,TGTGCCAGCAGCGCCAGGGACAGTGCCTACGAGCAGTACTTC,CASSARDSAYEQYF
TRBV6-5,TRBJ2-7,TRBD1,TGTGCCAGCAGGACAGGGTCCTACGAGCAGTACTTC,CASRTGSYEQYF
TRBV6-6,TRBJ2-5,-,TGTGCCAGCAGTTCCCATGGGACACCCCAAGAGACCCAGTACTTC,CASSSHGTPQETQYF
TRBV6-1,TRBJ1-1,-,TGTGCCAGCAGTGAAGCTCGGGGAACTGAAGCTTTCTTT,CASSEARGTEAFF
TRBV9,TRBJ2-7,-,TGTGCCAGCAGCGCCTCCCCGGGTCGGGAGCAGTACTTC,CASSASPGREQYF
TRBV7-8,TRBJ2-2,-,TGTGCCAGCAGCTTCCAGGGGACCGGGGAGCTGTTTTTT,CASSFQGTGELFF
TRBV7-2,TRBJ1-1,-,TGTGCCAGCAGCTTATCGGGCGGGTTTGAAGCTTTCTTT,CASSLSGGFEAFF
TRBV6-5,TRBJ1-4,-,TGTGCCAGCAGTTATGCCGGGACAACTAATGAAAAACTGTTTTTT,CASSYAGTTNEKLFF
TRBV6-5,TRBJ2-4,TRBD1,TGTGCCAGCAGTTACAGGGGGCGCGGGGCCAAAAACATTCAGTACTTC,CASSYRGRGAKNIQYF
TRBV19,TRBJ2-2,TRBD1,TGTGCCAGTAGTATACCTAGGACAGGGCAAACCGGGGAGCTGTTTTTT,CASSIPRTGQTGELFF
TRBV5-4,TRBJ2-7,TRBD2,TGTGCCAGCAGCGGGACTAGCGGGAGCCAGTACGAGCAGTACTTC,CASSGTSGSQYEQYF
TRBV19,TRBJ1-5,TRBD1,TGTGCCAGTAGTATAGAACCGGGACAGGCGAATTATCAGCCCCAGCATTTT,CASSIEPGQANYQPQHF
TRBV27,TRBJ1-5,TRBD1,TGTGCCAGCAGCTGGACAGGGGGTCAGCCCCAGCATTTT,CASSWTGGQPQHF
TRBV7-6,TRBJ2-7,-,TGTGCCAGCAGCTTAGAGTACAGGGGACTCTACGAGCAGTACTTC,CASSLEYRGLYEQYF
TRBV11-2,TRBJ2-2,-,TGTGCCAGCAGCTTTTGGGGCAACACGAACACCGGGGAGCTGTTTTTT,CASSFWGNTNTGELFF
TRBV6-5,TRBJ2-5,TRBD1,TGTGCCAGCAGGGTTACAGGGGGCAGAGAGACCCAGTACTTC,CASRVTGGRETQYF
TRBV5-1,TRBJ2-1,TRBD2,TGCGCCAGCAGCTTGGTTCCTAGCGGGAGTAAGGATGAGCAGTTCTTC,CASSLVPSGSKDEQFF
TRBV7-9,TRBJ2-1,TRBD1,TGTGCCAGCAGGGCCGAGTCCCCCGGACAGGGGGTAGGTGAGCAGTTCTTC,CASRAESPGQGVGEQFF
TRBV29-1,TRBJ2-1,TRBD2,TGCAGCGTTGAACAGGCGCCGGGACTAGTGGATCTTGAGCAGTTCTTC,CSVEQAPGLVDLEQFF
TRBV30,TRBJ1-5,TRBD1,TGTGCCTGGAGTTTATCACAGGGGGATCAGCCCCAGCATTTT,CAWSLSQGDQPQHF
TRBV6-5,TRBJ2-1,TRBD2,TGTGCCAGCAAACCACTAGCGGGGGGGCGCAATGAGCAGTTCTTC,CASKPLAGGRNEQFF
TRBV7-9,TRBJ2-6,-,TGTGCCAGCAGCTTAGTAAGCGGATTGGGGGCCAACGTCCTGACTTTC,CASSLVSGLGANVLTF
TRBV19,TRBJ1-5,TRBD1,TGTGCCAGTAGTATCTCGACAGGGGGGAAAAATCAGCCCCAGCATTTT,CASSISTGGKNQPQHF
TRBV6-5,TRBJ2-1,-,TGTGCCAGCAGTTCCCAGGGTTGGTCCGACAATGAGCAGTTCTTC,CASSSQGWSDNEQFF
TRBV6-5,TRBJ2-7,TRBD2,TGTGCCAGCAGCCAAACTAGCGTCAGAAACTACGAGCAGTACTTC,CASSQTSVRNYEQYF
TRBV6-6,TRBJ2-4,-,TGTGCCAGCACTCCGGACAGTCGAAAAGCCAAAAACATTCAGTACTTC,CASTPDSRKAKNIQYF
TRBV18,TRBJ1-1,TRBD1,TGTGCCAGCTCACGGGACAGGGGGATGAACACTGAAGCTTTCTTT,CASSRDRGMNTEAFF
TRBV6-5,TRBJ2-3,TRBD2,TGTGCCAGCAGGCGGGGGGATACGCAGTATTTT,CASRRGDTQYF
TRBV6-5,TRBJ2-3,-,TGTGCCAGCAGTTACGCGGCCACCACAGATACGCAGTATTTT,CASSYAATTDTQYF
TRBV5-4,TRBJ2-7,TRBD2,TGTGCCAGCAGCCACCTAGCGGGAGGCCGGGTATACGAGCAGTACTTC,CASSHLAGGRVYEQYF
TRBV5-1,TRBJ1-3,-,TGCGCCAGCAGCCCGACAGTCTCTGGAAACACCATATATTTT,CASSPTVSGNTIYF
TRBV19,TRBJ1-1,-,TGTGCCAGTAGTACCACCTGGTCGGGAGGCACTGAAGCTTTCTTT,CASSTTWSGGTEAFF